This paragraph reports one T cell receptor (beta chain). No antigen is known for it. The CDR3 loop spans 14 amino acids. The V segment lost 6 bases and the J segment 2 bases; nucleotides outside the gene matches: 6. Germline lookup yields CDR1 MNHNS and CDR2 SASEGT. The record originates from a study of response to subunit inactivated influenza vaccine. Study outcomes and limitations: The study's authors posited that every seasonal influenza vaccination enlists few new T cells.

TCRdb processed the RT-PCR reads anew with MiXCR; each CDR3 protein has one entry. The sample lists 650,000 to 800,000 distinct CDR3 sequences; 14% were seen once. The source was PBMCs from blood, collected roughly 15 days before vaccination. This TCR was sampled from a man in his fifties or sixties who received an inactivated influenza vaccine. This chain links TRBV6-1 with TRBJ1-2; 7 bases align to TRBD1. CDR3 sequence (DNA): TGTGCCAGCAGGCGGGACAGAAACAACTATGGCTACACCTTC. It codes for CASRRDRNNYGYTF.